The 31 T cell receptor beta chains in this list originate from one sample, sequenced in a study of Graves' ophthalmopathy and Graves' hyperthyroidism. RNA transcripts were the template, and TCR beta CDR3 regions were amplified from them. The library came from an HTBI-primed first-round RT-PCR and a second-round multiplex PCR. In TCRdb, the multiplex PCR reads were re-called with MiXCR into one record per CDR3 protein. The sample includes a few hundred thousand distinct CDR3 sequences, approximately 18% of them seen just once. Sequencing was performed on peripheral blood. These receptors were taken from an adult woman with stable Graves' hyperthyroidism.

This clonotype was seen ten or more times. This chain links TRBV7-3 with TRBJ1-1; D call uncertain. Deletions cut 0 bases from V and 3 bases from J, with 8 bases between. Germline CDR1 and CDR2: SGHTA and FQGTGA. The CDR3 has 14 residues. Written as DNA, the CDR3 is TGTGCCAGCAGCTTAACCGACTCCTACACTGAAGCTTTCTTT. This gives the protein CASSLTDSYTEAFF.

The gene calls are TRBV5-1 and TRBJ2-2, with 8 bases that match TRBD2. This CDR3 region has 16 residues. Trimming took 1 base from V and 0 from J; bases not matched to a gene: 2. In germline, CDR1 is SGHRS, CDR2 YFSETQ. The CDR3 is CASSLIAGSNTGELFF. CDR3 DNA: TGCGCCAGCAGCTTGATAGCGGGATCGAACACCGGGGAGCTGTTTTTT.

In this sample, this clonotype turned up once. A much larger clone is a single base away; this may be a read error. Here the CDR3 DNA reads TGTGCCAGCAGCCCCGGACATGGCGGAGGGGATGGCTACACCTTC. As protein: CASSPGHGGGDGYTF. The rearrangement joins TRBV9 to TRBJ1-2; possibly TRBD1 for D (5 bases). This CDR3 is 15 amino acids long. The V and J ends lost 4 bases and 6 bases respectively, with 19 bases between them. Germline loops: CDR1 SGDLS, CDR2 YYNGEE.

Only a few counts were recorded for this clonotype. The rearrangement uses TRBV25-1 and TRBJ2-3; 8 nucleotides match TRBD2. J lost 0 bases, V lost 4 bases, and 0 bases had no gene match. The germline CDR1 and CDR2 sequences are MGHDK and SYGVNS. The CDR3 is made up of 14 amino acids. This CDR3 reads CASSVAGSTDTQYF. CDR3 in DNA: TGTGCCAGCAGTGTAGCGGGGAGCACAGATACGCAGTATTTT. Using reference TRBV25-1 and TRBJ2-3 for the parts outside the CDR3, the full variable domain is EADIYQTPRYLVIGTGKKITLECSQTMGHDKMYWYQQDPGMELHLIHYSYGVNSTEKGDLSSESTVSRIRTEHFPLTLESARPSHTSQYLCASSVAGSTDTQYFGPGTRLTVL.

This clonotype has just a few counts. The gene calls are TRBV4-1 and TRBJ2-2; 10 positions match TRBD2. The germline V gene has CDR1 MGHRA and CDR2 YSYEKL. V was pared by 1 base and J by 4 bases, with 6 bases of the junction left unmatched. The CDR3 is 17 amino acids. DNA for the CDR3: TGCGCCAGCAGCCAAGTTAGCCTAGCGGGGGTCACCGGGGAGCTGTTTTTT. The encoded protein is CASSQVSLAGVTGELFF.

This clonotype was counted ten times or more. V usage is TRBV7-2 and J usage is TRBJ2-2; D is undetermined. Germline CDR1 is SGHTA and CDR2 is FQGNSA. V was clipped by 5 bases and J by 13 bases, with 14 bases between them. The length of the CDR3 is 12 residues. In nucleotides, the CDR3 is TGTGCCAGCAGCGATAATCACAGAACGCTGTTTTTT. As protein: CASSDNHRTLFF.

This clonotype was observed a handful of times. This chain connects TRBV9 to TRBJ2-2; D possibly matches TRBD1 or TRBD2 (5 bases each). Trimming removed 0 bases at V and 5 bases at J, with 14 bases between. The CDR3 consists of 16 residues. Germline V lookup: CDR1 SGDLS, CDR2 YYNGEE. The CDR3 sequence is CASSVEGTAWTGELFF. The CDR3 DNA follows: TGTGCCAGCAGCGTAGAAGGGACGGCGTGGACCGGGGAGCTGTTTTTT.

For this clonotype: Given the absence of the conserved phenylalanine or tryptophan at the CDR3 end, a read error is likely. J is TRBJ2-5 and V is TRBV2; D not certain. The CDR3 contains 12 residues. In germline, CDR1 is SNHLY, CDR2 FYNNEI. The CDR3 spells CASNRLQESQYY. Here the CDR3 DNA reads TGTGCCAGCAATCGGCTCCAAGAGTCCCAGTACTAC.

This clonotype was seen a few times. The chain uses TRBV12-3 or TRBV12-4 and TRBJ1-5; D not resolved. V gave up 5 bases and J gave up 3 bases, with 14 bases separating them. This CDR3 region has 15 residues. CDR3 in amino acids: CASSQDTTFNQPQHF. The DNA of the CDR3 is TGTGCCAGCAGTCAAGACACCACATTCAATCAGCCCCAGCATTTT.

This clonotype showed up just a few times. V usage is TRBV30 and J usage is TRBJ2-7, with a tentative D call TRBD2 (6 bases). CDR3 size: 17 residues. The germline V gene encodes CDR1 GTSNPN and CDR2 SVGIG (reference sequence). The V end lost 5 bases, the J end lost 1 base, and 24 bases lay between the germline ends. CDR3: CAWSVGLAPGGSYEQYF. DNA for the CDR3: TGTGCCTGGTCCGTGGGGCTAGCCCCCGGGGGATCCTACGAGCAGTACTTC.

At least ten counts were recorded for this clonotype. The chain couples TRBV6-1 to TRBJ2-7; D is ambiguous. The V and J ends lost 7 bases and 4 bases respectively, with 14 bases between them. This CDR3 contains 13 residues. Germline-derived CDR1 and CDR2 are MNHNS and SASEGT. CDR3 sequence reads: CASTRAPEYEQYF. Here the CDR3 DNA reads TGTGCCAGCACTCGAGCCCCTGAATACGAGCAGTACTTC.

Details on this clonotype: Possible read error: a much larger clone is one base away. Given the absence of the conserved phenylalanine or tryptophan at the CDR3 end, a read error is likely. The CDR3 sequence: CATSDPGGSNTGELFL. The CDR3 coding sequence is TGTGCCACCAGTGATCCCGGGGGATCCAACACCGGGGAGCTGTTTTTG. V is TRBV24-1 and J is TRBJ2-2, with D possibly being TRBD2 (6 bases). Between the trimmed V and J ends, which lost 3 bases and 2 bases, there was a span of 12 bases. This CDR3 comprises 16 residues. In germline, CDR1 is KGHDR, CDR2 SFDVKD.

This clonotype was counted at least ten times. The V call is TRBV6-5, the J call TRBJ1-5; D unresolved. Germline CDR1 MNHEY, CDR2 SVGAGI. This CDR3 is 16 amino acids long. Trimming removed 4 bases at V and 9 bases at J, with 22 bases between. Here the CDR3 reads CASSSPRYNPLGPQHF. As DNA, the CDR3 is TGTGCCAGCAGTTCACCTCGTTATAACCCCCTGGGGCCCCAGCATTTT.

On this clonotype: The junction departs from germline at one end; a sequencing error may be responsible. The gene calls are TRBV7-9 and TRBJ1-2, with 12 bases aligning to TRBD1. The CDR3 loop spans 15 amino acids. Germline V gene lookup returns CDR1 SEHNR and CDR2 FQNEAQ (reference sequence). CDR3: CAGSSSGTGGDGYTF. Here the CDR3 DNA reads TGTGCCGGCAGTAGCTCCGGGACAGGGGGCGATGGCTACACCTTC.

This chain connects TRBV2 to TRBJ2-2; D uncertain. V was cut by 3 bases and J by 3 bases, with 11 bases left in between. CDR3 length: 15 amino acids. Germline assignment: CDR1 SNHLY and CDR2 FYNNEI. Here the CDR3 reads CASSDGRLDTGELFF. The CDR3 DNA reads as TGTGCCAGCAGTGATGGCAGGCTTGACACCGGGGAGCTGTTTTTT. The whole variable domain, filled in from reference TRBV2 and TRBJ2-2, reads EPEVTQTPSHQVTQMGQEVILRCVPISNHLYFYWYRQILGQKVEFLVSFYNNEISEKSEIFDDQFSVERPDGSNFTLKIRSTKLEDSAMYFCASSDGRLDTGELFFGEGSRLTVL.

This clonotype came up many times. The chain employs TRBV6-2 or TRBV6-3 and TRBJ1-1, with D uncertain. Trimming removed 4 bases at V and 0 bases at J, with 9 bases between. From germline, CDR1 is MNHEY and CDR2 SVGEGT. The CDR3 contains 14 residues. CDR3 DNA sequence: TGTGCCAGCAGTTTCTTCGGGTTGAACACTGAAGCTTTCTTT. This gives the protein CASSFFGLNTEAFF.

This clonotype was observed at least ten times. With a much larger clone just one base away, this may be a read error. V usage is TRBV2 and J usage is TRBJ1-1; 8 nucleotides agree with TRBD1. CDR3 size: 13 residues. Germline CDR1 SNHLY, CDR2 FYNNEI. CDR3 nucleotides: TGTGCCAGCAGACACAGGGGGGACACTGAAGCTTGCTTT. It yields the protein CASRHRGDTEACF.

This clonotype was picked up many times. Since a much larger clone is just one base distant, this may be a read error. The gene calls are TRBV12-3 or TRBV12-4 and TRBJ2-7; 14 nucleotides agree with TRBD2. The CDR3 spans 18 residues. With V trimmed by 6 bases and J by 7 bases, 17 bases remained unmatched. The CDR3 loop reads CASSPPFGLAGGILEQYF. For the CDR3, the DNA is TGTGCCAGCAGCCCCCCTTTTGGACTAGCGGGGGGTATTTTGGAGCAGTACTTC.

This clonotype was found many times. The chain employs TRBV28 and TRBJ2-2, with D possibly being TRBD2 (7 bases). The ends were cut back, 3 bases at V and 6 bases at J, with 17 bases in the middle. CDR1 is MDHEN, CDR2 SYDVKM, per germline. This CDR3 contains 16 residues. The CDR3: CASSLDGGQKAGELFF. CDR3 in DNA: TGTGCCAGCAGTTTGGACGGGGGGCAAAAGGCCGGGGAGCTGTTTTTT.

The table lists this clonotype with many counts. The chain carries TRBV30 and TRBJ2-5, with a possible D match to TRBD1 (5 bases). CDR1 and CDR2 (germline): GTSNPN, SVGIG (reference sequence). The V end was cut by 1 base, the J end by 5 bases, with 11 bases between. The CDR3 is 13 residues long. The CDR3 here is CAWSDRTGETQYF. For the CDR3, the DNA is TGTGCCTGGAGTGACAGGACCGGGGAGACCCAGTACTTC.

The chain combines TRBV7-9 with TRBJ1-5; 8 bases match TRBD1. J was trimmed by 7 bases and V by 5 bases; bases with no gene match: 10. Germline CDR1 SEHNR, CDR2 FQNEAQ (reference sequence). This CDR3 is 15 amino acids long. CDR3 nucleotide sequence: TGTGCCAGCAGCCTTCAGGGGGCTGAGGGCCAGCCCCAGCATTTT. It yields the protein CASSLQGAEGQPQHF. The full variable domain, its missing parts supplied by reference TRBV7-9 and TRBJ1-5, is DTGVSQNPRHKITKRGQNVTFRCDPISEHNRLYWYRQTLGQGPEFLTYFQNEAQLEKSRLLSDRFSAERPKGSFSTLEIQRTEQGDSAMYLCASSLQGAEGQPQHFGDGTRLSIL.

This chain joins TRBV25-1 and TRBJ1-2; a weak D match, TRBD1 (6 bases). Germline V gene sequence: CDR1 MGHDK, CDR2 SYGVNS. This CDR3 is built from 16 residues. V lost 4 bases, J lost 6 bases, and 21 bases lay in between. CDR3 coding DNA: TGTGCCAGCAGTGGGGGGAGTGGGGGGCAAGAGAATGGCTACACCTTC. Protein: CASSGGSGGQENGYTF.

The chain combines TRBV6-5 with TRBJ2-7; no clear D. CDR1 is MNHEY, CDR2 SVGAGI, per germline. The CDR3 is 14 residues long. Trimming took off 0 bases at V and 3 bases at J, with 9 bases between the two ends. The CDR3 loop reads CASSYSNQHYEQYF. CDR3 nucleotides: TGTGCCAGCAGTTACTCGAATCAGCACTACGAGCAGTACTTC.

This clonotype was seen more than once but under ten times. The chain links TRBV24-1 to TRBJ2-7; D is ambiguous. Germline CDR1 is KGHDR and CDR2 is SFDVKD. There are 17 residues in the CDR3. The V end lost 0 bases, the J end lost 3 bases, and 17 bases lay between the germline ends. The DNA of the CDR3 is TGTGCCACCAGTGATTTGGTTGGGCAGGCTTGGGTCTACGAGCAGTACTTC. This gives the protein CATSDLVGQAWVYEQYF.

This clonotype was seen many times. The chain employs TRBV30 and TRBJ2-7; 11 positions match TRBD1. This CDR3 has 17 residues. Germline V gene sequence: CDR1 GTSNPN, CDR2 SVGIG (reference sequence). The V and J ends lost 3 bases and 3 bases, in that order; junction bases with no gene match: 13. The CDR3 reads CAWSPQLGQGANYEQYF. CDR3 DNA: TGTGCCTGGAGCCCCCAACTTGGACAGGGGGCCAACTACGAGCAGTACTTC.

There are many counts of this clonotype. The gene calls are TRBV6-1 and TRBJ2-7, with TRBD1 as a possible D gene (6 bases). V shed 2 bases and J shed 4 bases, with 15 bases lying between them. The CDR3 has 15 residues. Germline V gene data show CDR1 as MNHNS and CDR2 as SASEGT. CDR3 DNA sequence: TGTGCCAGCAGTGAACGTCCAGGGGAATTTTACGAGCAGTACTTC. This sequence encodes CASSERPGEFYEQYF.

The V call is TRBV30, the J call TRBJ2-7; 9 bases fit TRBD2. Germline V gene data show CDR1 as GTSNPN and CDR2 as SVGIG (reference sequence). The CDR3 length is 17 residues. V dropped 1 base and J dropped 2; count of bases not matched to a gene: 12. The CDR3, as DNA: TGTGCCTGGAGTGCCCCTCGGGCTAGCGGGACCGCCTACGAGCAGTACTTC. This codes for CAWSAPRASGTAYEQYF.

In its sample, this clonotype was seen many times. CDR3 residues: CASSLTGSSGNTIYF. Here the CDR3 DNA reads TGTGCCAGCAGCCTAACAGGGAGCTCTGGAAACACCATATATTTT. The chain joins TRBV7-6 to TRBJ1-3; D perhaps matches TRBD1 (6 bases). CDR3 size: 15 residues. V lost 5 bases to trimming and J lost 0 bases, with 11 bases between them. CDR1 and CDR2 from the germline V gene are SGHVS and FNYEAQ.

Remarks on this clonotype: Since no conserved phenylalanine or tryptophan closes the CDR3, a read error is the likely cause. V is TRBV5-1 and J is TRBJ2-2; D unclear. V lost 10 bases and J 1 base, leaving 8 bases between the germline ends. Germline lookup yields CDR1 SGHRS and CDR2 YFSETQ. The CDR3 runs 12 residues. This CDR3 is CACTQNTGELFV. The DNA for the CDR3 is TGCGCCTGCACCCAGAACACCGGGGAGCTGTTTGTT.

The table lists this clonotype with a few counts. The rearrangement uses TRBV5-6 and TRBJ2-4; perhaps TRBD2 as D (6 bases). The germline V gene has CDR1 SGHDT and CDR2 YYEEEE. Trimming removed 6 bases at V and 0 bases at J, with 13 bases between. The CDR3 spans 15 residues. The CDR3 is CASTRGFLAKNIQYF. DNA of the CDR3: TGTGCCAGCACGCGGGGCTTTTTAGCCAAAAACATTCAGTACTTC.

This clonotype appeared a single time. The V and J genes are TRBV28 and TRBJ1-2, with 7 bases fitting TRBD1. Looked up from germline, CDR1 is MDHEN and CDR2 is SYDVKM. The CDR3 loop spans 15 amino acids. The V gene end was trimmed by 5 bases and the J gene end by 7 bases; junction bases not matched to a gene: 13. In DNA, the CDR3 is TGTGCCAGCAGTGTCCCCCTCAGGGGGTGGCCTGGCTACACCTTC. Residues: CASSVPLRGWPGYTF.